This passage covers 17 T cell receptor beta chains from one sample sequenced in a study of T cells in Graves' hyperthyroidism and ophthalmopathy (dated by TCRdb to the late 2010s). The library came from multiplex PCR. TCRdb records Illumina HiSeq 2000 as the sequencer. TCR beta CDR3 regions were amplified from RNA transcripts. The first round of RT-PCR for the TCR CDR3 was performed with the HTBI primer set and the Qiagen OneStep RT-PCR kit. TCRdb took the public reads, trimmed them with fastp at Q25, ran MiXCR for clone calling and kept in-frame beta chains. Merged by CDR3 protein, the rows form single entries marked with the most common genes and DNA. For this sample the table gives about 640,000 distinct CDR3 sequences, of which less than 25% were detected only once. The biggest ten clones account for about 34% of the sample. The material sequenced was blood. The source of these receptors is a man under 40 with Graves' ophthalmopathy.

This chain links TRBV6-1 with TRBJ1-2, with D tentatively TRBD1 (5 bases). The V and J ends lost 6 bases and 4 bases respectively, with 9 bases between them. The CDR3 totals 12 residues. From germline, CDR1 is MNHNS and CDR2 SASEGT. In DNA, the CDR3 is TGTGCCAGCAGACGACAGCCCTATGGCTACACCTTC. It yields the protein CASRRQPYGYTF.

This clonotype occurred a few times. The rearrangement links TRBV3-1 to TRBJ1-6, with a tentative D call TRBD1 (5 bases). CDR3 length: 14 amino acids. Germline V gives CDR1 LGHDT, CDR2 YNNKEL (reference sequence). The V end was cut by 8 bases, the J end by 4 bases, with 12 bases between. The CDR3 sequence: CASRRDGYNSPLHF. The CDR3, as DNA: TGTGCCAGCCGCCGGGACGGATATAATTCACCCCTCCACTTT.

This clonotype was detected only a few times. This chain uses TRBV5-1 with TRBJ2-7; 8 nucleotides line up with TRBD1. Trimming cost V 0 bases and J 6 bases; bases outside gene matches: 8. The CDR3 has 15 residues. Germline V gives CDR1 SGHRS, CDR2 YFSETQ. CDR3 loop: CASSLDVTGVSEQYF. The CDR3 coding sequence is TGCGCCAGCAGCTTGGACGTGACAGGGGTCAGCGAGCAGTACTTC.

The V gene is TRBV10-3, the J gene TRBJ1-5, with 11 bases lining up with TRBD1. This CDR3 contains 13 residues. Germline V gene lookup returns CDR1 ENHRY and CDR2 SYGVKD. J gave up 6 bases and V 8 bases, and 3 bases lay outside the gene matches. This chain's CDR3 is CAIGGTGGQPQHF. The CDR3 bases are TGTGCCATCGGAGGGACAGGGGGTCAGCCCCAGCATTTT.

This clonotype was found a few times. CDR3: CSAPRQGSSPLHF. For the CDR3, the DNA is TGCAGTGCTCCCCGACAGGGTAGTTCACCCCTCCACTTT. The chain carries TRBV20-1 and TRBJ1-6, with 7 nucleotides matching TRBD1. CDR1 and CDR2 from the germline V gene are DFQATT and SNEGSKA (reference sequence). This CDR3 contains 13 residues. V lost 5 bases and J lost 9; bases outside the gene matches: 7.

About this clonotype: A read error may account for a junction end that differs from germline. The chain carries TRBV29-1 and TRBJ1-1; D unresolved. The CDR3 extends over 10 amino acids. Germline V gene data show CDR1 as SQVTM and CDR2 as ANQGSEA. CDR3 residues: CGVFGAEAFF. The CDR3 DNA reads as TGCGGCGTTTTTGGCGCTGAAGCTTTCTTT. The full variable domain, with the rest looked up from reference TRBV29-1 and TRBJ1-1, is SAVISQKPSRDICQRGTSLTIQCQVDSQVTMMFWYRQQPGQSLTLIATANQGSEATYESGFVIDKFPISRPNLTFSTLTVSNMSPEDSSIYLCGVFGAEAFFGQGTRLTVV.

The chain combines TRBV7-9 with TRBJ1-5; 8 bases map to TRBD1. V shed 7 bases, J shed 2 bases, and the junction held 13 bases outside the gene matches. The CDR3 consists of 17 residues. Germline-derived CDR1 and CDR2 are SEHNR and FQNEAQ (reference sequence). CDR3 in amino acids: CASNTLGRGQGNQPQHF. Written as DNA, the CDR3 is TGTGCCAGCAACACCCTCGGCAGGGGGCAGGGCAATCAGCCCCAGCATTTT. The full variable domain, completed using reference TRBV7-9 and TRBJ1-5, is DTGVSQNPRHKITKRGQNVTFRCDPISEHNRLYWYRQTLGQGPEFLTYFQNEAQLEKSRLLSDRFSAERPKGSFSTLEIQRTEQGDSAMYLCASNTLGRGQGNQPQHFGDGTRLSIL.

This clonotype was counted ten times or more. The rearrangement uses TRBV6-1 and TRBJ2-5, with 8 bases aligning to TRBD2. V dropped 6 bases and J dropped 4; count of bases not matched to a gene: 13. This CDR3 comprises 16 residues. Germline assignment: CDR1 MNHNS and CDR2 SASEGT. The CDR3 sequence is CASRGAGVPPPETQYF. The CDR3 DNA reads TGTGCCAGCAGGGGAGCGGGAGTCCCCCCCCCAGAGACCCAGTACTTC.

This chain uses TRBV28 with TRBJ2-5; D possibly uses TRBD1 or TRBD2 (5 bases each). This CDR3 region has 15 residues. V was pared by 3 bases and J by 3 bases, with 14 bases between. The germline gives CDR1 MDHEN, CDR2 SYDVKM. CDR3 DNA: TGTGCCAGCAGTTTTCTTGGTGGGGGAAAAGAGACCCAGTACTTC. This encodes CASSFLGGGKETQYF.

This clonotype showed up many times. This rearrangement joins TRBV20-1 to TRBJ1-2, with 8 bases matching TRBD1. Germline CDR1 DFQATT, CDR2 SNEGSKA (reference sequence). The ends lost 1 base at V and 0 bases at J; junction bases unmatched: 4. The CDR3 contains 15 residues. In DNA form, the CDR3 reads TGCAGTGCTAGAGCTTCGGACAGGGCTAACTATGGCTACACCTTC. This translates into CSARASDRANYGYTF.

The sample holds many counts of this clonotype. CDR3 sequence: CASSPRAPTEAFF. CDR3 nucleotide sequence: TGTGCCAGCAGTCCACGGGCCCCAACTGAAGCTTTCTTT. J is TRBJ1-1 and V is TRBV6-2 or TRBV6-3; D unresolved. There are 13 residues in the CDR3. Per germline, CDR1 MNHEY and CDR2 SVGEGT. Trimming shortened V by 5 bases and J by 5 bases, and 12 bases separated the two germline ends.

This rearrangement joins TRBV4-3 to TRBJ2-7; D remains unclear. V gave up 0 bases and J gave up 0 bases, with 3 bases separating them. Germline lookup yields CDR1 LGHNA and CDR2 YSLEER. The length of the CDR3 is 13 residues. CDR3 sequence: CASSQDNSYEQYF. The CDR3 coding sequence is TGCGCCAGCAGCCAAGACAACTCCTACGAGCAGTACTTC.

The V and J genes are TRBV7-9 and TRBJ2-5; 7 positions agree with TRBD1. From germline, CDR1 is SEHNR and CDR2 FQNEAQ (reference sequence). Trimming removed 3 bases from V and 2 bases from J; junction bases left unmatched: 9. This CDR3 spans 16 amino acids. The chain's CDR3 is CASSFLSGTVQETQYF. Written as DNA, the CDR3 is TGTGCCAGCAGCTTCCTCTCCGGGACAGTACAAGAGACCCAGTACTTC.

This clonotype occurred many times. V usage is TRBV5-1 and J usage is TRBJ2-7; the D gene is possibly TRBD1 (6 bases). Germline V gene data show CDR1 as SGHRS and CDR2 as YFSETQ. CDR3 length equals 13 residues. V shed 0 bases and J shed 6 bases, with 10 bases lying between them. CDR3 loop: CASSLVQGGEQYF. CDR3 nucleotide sequence: TGCGCCAGCAGCTTGGTACAGGGTGGCGAGCAGTACTTC.

This clonotype was observed a few times. The rearrangement links TRBV5-4 to TRBJ2-7, with D tentatively TRBD1 or TRBD2 (5 bases each). Germline CDR1 is SGHNT and CDR2 is YYREEE (reference sequence). V lost 5 bases and J lost 3, with 12 bases in between. The CDR3 covers 13 residues. Here the CDR3 DNA reads TGTGCCAGCAGATCCGGGACCGGCTACGAGCAGTACTTC. Translated: CASRSGTGYEQYF.

This clonotype was picked up a small number of times. This sequence joins TRBV6-1 and TRBJ2-7; possible D gene TRBD2, 6 bases. Trimming pared 8 bases from V and 0 bases from J, leaving 14 bases between. The CDR3 is 14 residues long. In germline, CDR1 is MNHNS, CDR2 SASEGT. In DNA, the CDR3 is TGTGCCAGCCGTGCTGGCGGGAACTCCTACGAGCAGTACTTC. Protein product: CASRAGGNSYEQYF.

This clonotype turned up a few times. The rearrangement uses TRBV6-1 and TRBJ1-2; no firm D call. Trimming shortened V by 2 bases and J by 8 bases, and 15 bases separated the two germline ends. This CDR3 is built from 14 residues. Germline CDR1 reads MNHNS; CDR2 reads SASEGT. CDR3 in DNA: TGTGCCAGCAGTGAACTGACAATTGCGCAAGGCTACACCTTC. Translated, it gives CASSELTIAQGYTF.